This T cell receptor (beta chain) was identified during a study of Graves' ophthalmopathy and Graves' hyperthyroidism. This clonotype was seen ten or more times. This CDR3 contains 15 residues. In germline, CDR1 is SGHDT, CDR2 YYEEEE. V shed 4 bases and J shed 8 bases, with 16 bases lying between them. CDR3 regions of TCR beta were amplified from RNA transcripts. The authors performed first-round RT-PCR with HTBI primers and then a second-round multiplex PCR. TCRdb used MiXCR to reprocess the multiplex PCR reads, holding one entry per CDR3 protein. This table holds some 350,000 distinct CDR3 sequences, about 18% found once.

The V gene is TRBV5-6, the J gene TRBJ1-6, with D tentatively TRBD1 (6 bases). What was sequenced was peripheral blood. The clonotype comes from an adult woman with stable Graves' hyperthyroidism. The DNA of the CDR3 is TGTGCCAGCAGCCCCTTGGCAGGGGAGGATTCACCCCTCCACTTT. Translated, it gives CASSPLAGEDSPLHF.